A single count supports the clone carrying this T cell receptor beta chain. The antigen is undetermined. They ran version v3.0 of the immunoSEQ assay at survey level. The method was immunoSEQ multiplex PCR; TCRdb's version includes in-frame clones alone and lacks a portion of them. This table holds about 18,000 clones, more than 80% found once. These data come from a study of long-term antiretroviral therapy in people with HIV. The study's findings and limits: HIV repertoires spanned tighter CDR3 length ranges than controls did.

At least two post-ART and at least one pre-ART PBMC sample were available for each donor. Everyone in the study who had HIV was treated in the United States. This clonotype originated in a man aged 50 to 60 with HIV. Sequenced here: unsorted PBMCs, sampled 4.2 years after starting antiretroviral therapy.

The CDR3 sequence: CASSIIGTSRANVLTF. In DNA form, the CDR3 reads TGTGCCAGTAGTATAATCGGGACTAGTAGGGCCAACGTCCTGACTTTC. The chain recombines TRBV19 with TRBJ2-6, with TRBD2 identical over 8 bases. V gave up 2 bases and J gave up 5 bases; unmatched junction bases: 5. CDR1 LNHDA and CDR2 SQIVND come from the germline V gene (reference sequence). The CDR3 contains 16 residues. The whole variable domain, remainder taken from reference TRBV19 and TRBJ2-6, is DGGITQSPKYLFRKEGQNVTLSCEQNLNHDAMYWYRQDPGQGLRLIYYSQIVNDFQKGDIAEGYSVSREKKESFPLTVTSAQKNPTAFYLCASSIIGTSRANVLTFGAGSRLTVL.